The 26 T cell receptor beta chains presented below share a single source sample, sequenced in a study of cytomegalovirus exposure and HLA in healthy donors. PCR was performed using 60 Vbeta and 13 Jbeta primers. The assay was immunoSEQ multiplex PCR, and TCRdb's table has in-frame clones only and misses some. This sample's clone table lists 120,000 to 150,000 clones. Material: PBMCs. These receptors came from a woman aged 18 to 35 in good health and CMV-seronegative.

J is TRBJ2-1 and V is TRBV5-1; 10 positions agree with TRBD2. The V segment lost 4 bases and the J segment 4 bases; nucleotides outside the gene matches: 5. CDR3 length: 15 residues. The germline gives CDR1 SGHRS, CDR2 YFSETQ. CDR3 sequence reads: CASSTSGRVYNEQFF. The CDR3 DNA follows: TGCGCCAGCAGCACCAGCGGGAGGGTTTACAATGAGCAGTTCTTC.

This rearrangement joins TRBV4-3 to TRBJ2-2; 9 bases line up with TRBD1. J lost 5 bases, V lost 3 bases, and 10 bases had no gene match. This CDR3 has 17 residues. Germline CDR1 and CDR2: LGHNA and YSLEER. The chain's CDR3 is CASSHLGTGRGTGELFF. The CDR3 DNA follows: TGCGCCAGCAGCCACCTAGGGACAGGGAGGGGGACCGGGGAGCTGTTTTTT.

The CDR3 loop reads CASSLWGREYNEQFF. Written as DNA, the CDR3 is TGTGCCAGCAGCTTATGGGGGAGGGAGTACAATGAGCAGTTCTTC. The V call is TRBV7-3, the J call TRBJ2-1; TRBD2 matches at 7 bases. CDR1 is SGHTA and CDR2 is FQGTGA in the germline V gene. CDR3 length: 15 residues. Trimming took 2 bases from V and 4 from J; bases not matched to a gene: 5.

The chain recombines TRBV7-2 with TRBJ2-3, with TRBD2 identical over 7 bases. Germline trimming cut 2 bases from V and 3 bases from J; bases unmatched to any gene: 2. Per the germline V gene, CDR1 is SGHTA and CDR2 is FQGNSA. The CDR3 runs 14 residues. The CDR3, as DNA: TGTGCCAGCAGCTTATTCGGGGGGACAGATACGCAGTATTTT. The encoded protein is CASSLFGGTDTQYF.

The chain links TRBV5-8 to TRBJ2-3, with D perhaps TRBD2 (6 bases). Germline values: CDR1 SGHTS, CDR2 YDEGEE. The V and J ends lost 5 bases and 2 bases respectively, with 15 bases between them. CDR3 length: 15 amino acids. The CDR3, as DNA: TGTGCCAGCAGTCCAAGCGGGCATAACACAGATACGCAGTATTTT. This sequence encodes CASSPSGHNTDTQYF.

The gene calls are TRBV4-3 and TRBJ2-2; TRBD2 is a possible D gene (6 bases). V was shortened by 1 base and J by 1 base, with 10 bases between the two germline ends. This CDR3 is built from 16 residues. Germline CDR1 and CDR2: LGHNA and YSLEER. CDR3 loop: CASSQAGTLNTGELFF. The CDR3 bases are TGCGCCAGCAGCCAAGCCGGGACTTTGAACACCGGGGAGCTGTTTTTT.

The chain couples TRBV5-4 to TRBJ2-5; D might be TRBD2 (6 bases). The better agreement between TRBJ2-7 and the DNA end casts doubt on the J call. The germline V gene encodes CDR1 SGHNT and CDR2 YYREEE (reference sequence). CDR3 size: 13 residues. CDR3 loop: CASSLDYAYEQYF. The CDR3 DNA sequence: TGTGCCAGCAGTCTGGACTACGCCTACGAGCAGTACTTC.

The chain couples TRBV28 to TRBJ1-2; possibly TRBD1 for D (6 bases). In germline, CDR1 is MDHEN, CDR2 SYDVKM. Trimming pared 7 bases from V and 3 bases from J, leaving 12 bases between. This CDR3 spans 13 amino acids. The DNA for the CDR3 is TGTGCCAGCACCCCAGGGGCAGACTATGGCTACACCTTC. Translated, it gives CASTPGADYGYTF.

The CDR3: CASSSRNDRLNTEAFF. The CDR3 nucleotides read TGCGCCAGCAGCTCGCGAAATGACAGGCTGAACACTGAAGCTTTCTTT. V and J are TRBV5-1 and TRBJ1-1; the D gene is possibly TRBD1 (6 bases). The CDR3 consists of 16 residues. V was clipped by 3 bases and J by 0 bases, with 15 bases between them. Germline loops: CDR1 SGHRS, CDR2 YFSETQ.

The rearrangement joins TRBV19 to TRBJ1-5; weak D call: TRBD1 (6 bases). Germline V lookup: CDR1 LNHDA, CDR2 SQIVND (reference sequence). CDR3 size: 15 residues. V lost 7 bases, J lost 0 bases, and 13 bases lay in between. This CDR3 reads CASKDSTNSNQPQHF. The CDR3 nucleotides read TGTGCCAGTAAGGACAGCACTAATAGCAATCAGCCCCAGCATTTT.

The J gene is TRBJ2-7, the V gene TRBV7-9, with D unclear. CDR1 is SEHNR and CDR2 is FQNEAQ in the germline V gene (reference sequence). V lost 5 bases and J 6 bases, leaving 14 bases between the germline ends. This CDR3 is 13 amino acids long. The CDR3 region is CASSLPRSGEQYF. CDR3 nucleotides: TGTGCCAGCAGCCTCCCCCGGTCGGGCGAGCAGTACTTC.

The J gene is TRBJ2-7, the V gene TRBV5-1, with 12 nucleotides matching TRBD2. The CDR3 extends over 16 amino acids. Germline lookup yields CDR1 SGHRS and CDR2 YFSETQ. V trimming: 4 bases; J trimming: 3 bases; junction bases outside the gene matches: 8. The CDR3 protein is CASSPGTSGSFYEQYF. CDR3 in DNA: TGCGCCAGCAGCCCCGGGACTAGCGGGTCCTTCTACGAGCAGTACTTC. Full variable domain (outside the CDR3, taken from reference TRBV5-1 and TRBJ2-7): KAGVTQTPRYLIKTRGQQVTLSCSPISGHRSVSWYQQTPGQGLQFLFEYFSETQRNKGNFPGRFSGRQFSNSRSEMNVSTLELGDSALYLCASSPGTSGSFYEQYFGPGTRLTVT.

V and J are TRBV11-2 and TRBJ1-1; D uncertain. V was pared by 4 bases and J by 4 bases, with 7 bases between. The germline gives CDR1 SGHAT, CDR2 FQNNGV. The CDR3 is made up of 12 amino acids. CDR3 in amino acids: CASSYVGTEAFF. The CDR3 DNA reads as TGTGCCAGCAGCTACGTCGGCACTGAAGCTTTCTTT. Full variable domain (outside the CDR3, taken from reference TRBV11-2 and TRBJ1-1): EAGVAQSPRYKIIEKRQSVAFWCNPISGHATLYWYQQILGQGPKLLIQFQNNGVVDDSQLPKDRFSAERLKGVDSTLKIQPAKLEDSAVYLCASSYVGTEAFFGQGTRLTVV.

The gene calls are TRBV2 and TRBJ2-1; tentative D call: TRBD1 (6 bases). The CDR3 is 13 residues long. Trimming stripped 6 bases from V and 3 bases from J, with 9 bases between. Germline CDR1 and CDR2: SNHLY and FYNNEI. As DNA, the CDR3 is TGTGCCAGCAGGGCGGACAGCTACAATGAGCAGTTCTTC. Protein product: CASRADSYNEQFF.

J is TRBJ2-7 and V is TRBV21-1; the tabulated D call, TRBD2, remains unverified against the DNA. TRBV21-1 is a documented pseudogene. The CDR3 consists of 17 residues. The CDR3 here is CASRIGFGAVCSYEQYV. DNA of the CDR3: TGTGCCAGCAGAATCGGATTTGGAGCGGTTTGCTCCTACGAGCAGTACGTC.

The chain is built from TRBV9 and TRBJ1-6; D ambiguous. Germline V gene lookup returns CDR1 SGDLS and CDR2 YYNGEE. The length of the CDR3 is 14 residues. The V and J ends lost 3 bases and 5 bases respectively, with 9 bases between them. The CDR3 bases are TGTGCCAGCAGCGCCTCCTCTAATAATTCACCCCTCCACTTT. This translates into CASSASSNNSPLHF.

The rearrangement links TRBV7-9 to TRBJ2-1, with 14 positions matching TRBD2. CDR3 length: 17 residues. Germline V gene data show CDR1 as SEHNR and CDR2 as FQNEAQ (reference sequence). The trim removed 6 bases at V and 6 bases at J, leaving 10 bases unmatched. CDR3 amino acids: CASSSMGLAGVGNEQFF. The DNA for the CDR3 is TGTGCCAGCAGTTCAATGGGACTAGCGGGAGTCGGCAATGAGCAGTTCTTC.

This chain joins TRBV19 and TRBJ1-5; no clear D gene. The V gene lost 9 bases and the J gene lost 2 bases, with 11 bases spanning the gap. Germline CDR1 is LNHDA and CDR2 is SQIVND (reference sequence). This CDR3 spans 13 amino acids. CDR3 sequence: CASRSPGNQPQHF. The CDR3 DNA reads as TGTGCCAGCCGGTCACCGGGCAATCAGCCCCAGCATTTT.

The chain couples TRBV5-1 to TRBJ2-1; D is uncertain. CDR3 length: 15 residues. The V end was cut by 4 bases, the J end by 1 base, with 12 bases between. Germline CDR1 is SGHRS and CDR2 is YFSETQ. The DNA of the CDR3 is TGCGCCAGCAGCCCCGCGGTATATTCCTACAATGAGCAGTTCTTC. It encodes CASSPAVYSYNEQFF.

The chain links TRBV18 to TRBJ2-7, with 7 bases that match TRBD1. V was clipped by 5 bases and J by 5 bases; unmatched bases: 15. CDR3 length: 16 residues. Looked up from germline, CDR1 is KGHSH and CDR2 is LQKENI. The CDR3 is CASSLTGTEIPHEQYF. The DNA for the CDR3 is TGTGCCAGCTCATTAACCGGGACAGAGATACCCCACGAGCAGTACTTC.

This sequence joins TRBV6-6 and TRBJ2-5; perhaps TRBD2 as D (6 bases). This CDR3 region has 15 residues. Germline CDR1 MNHNY, CDR2 SVGAGI (reference sequence). Trimming took 0 bases from V and 2 from J, leaving 10 bases between them. The CDR3 DNA reads as TGTGCCAGCAGTTACTCCGCGGGACCGCAAGAGACCCAGTACTTC. This translates into CASSYSAGPQETQYF.

The chain employs TRBV21-1 and TRBJ1-1. TRBV21-1 corresponds to a pseudogene. The CDR3 runs to 13 residues. As DNA, the CDR3 is TGTGCCAGCAGCAAAGTTGCCAGACTCGAAGCTTTCTTT. Translating it yields CASSKVARLEAFF.

V and J are TRBV6-1 and TRBJ2-4, with a tentative D call TRBD2 (5 bases). The CDR3 covers 12 residues. Germline loops: CDR1 MNHNS, CDR2 SASEGT. V lost 6 bases and J 8 bases, leaving 11 bases between the germline ends. This chain's CDR3 is CASRAEDDIQYF. DNA for the CDR3: TGTGCCAGCAGGGCGGAGGACGACATTCAGTACTTC.

This rearrangement joins TRBV5-8 to TRBJ1-3; D remains unclear. The CDR3 spans 14 residues. Trimming took off 0 bases at V and 4 bases at J, with 8 bases between the two ends. The germline CDR1 and CDR2 sequences are SGHTS and YDEGEE. CDR3 DNA: TGTGCCAGCAGCTTGGGCCGGGTGGGAAACACCATATATTTT. This codes for CASSLGRVGNTIYF.

The chain is built from TRBV27 and TRBJ2-5, with 9 bases lining up with TRBD2. The CDR3 loop spans 14 amino acids. J gave up 3 bases and V 4 bases, and 3 bases lay outside the gene matches. CDR1 MNHEY and CDR2 SMNVEV come from the germline V gene (reference sequence). The CDR3 is CASSSLAGKETQYF. CDR3 coding DNA: TGTGCCAGCAGTTCCCTAGCGGGGAAAGAGACCCAGTACTTC.

J is TRBJ2-3 and V is TRBV10-3, with D perhaps matching TRBD2 (6 bases). CDR1 is ENHRY and CDR2 is SYGVKD in the germline V gene. Trimming removed 6 bases at V and 1 base at J, with 11 bases between. The CDR3 is made up of 14 amino acids. Written as DNA, the CDR3 is TGTGCCATCAGCCTTAGCGGCGGCACAGATACGCAGTATTTT. This encodes CAISLSGGTDTQYF.